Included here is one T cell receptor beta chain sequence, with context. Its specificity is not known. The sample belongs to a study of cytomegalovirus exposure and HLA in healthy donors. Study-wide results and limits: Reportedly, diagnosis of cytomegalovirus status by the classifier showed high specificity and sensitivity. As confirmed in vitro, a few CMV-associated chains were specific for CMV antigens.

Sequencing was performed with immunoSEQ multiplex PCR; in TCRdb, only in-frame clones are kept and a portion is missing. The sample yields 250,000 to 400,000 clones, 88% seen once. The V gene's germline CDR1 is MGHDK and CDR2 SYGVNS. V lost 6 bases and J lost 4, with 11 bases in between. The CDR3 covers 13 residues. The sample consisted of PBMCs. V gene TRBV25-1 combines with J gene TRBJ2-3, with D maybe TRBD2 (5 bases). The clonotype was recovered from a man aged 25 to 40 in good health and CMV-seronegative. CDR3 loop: CASRKSGPDTQYF. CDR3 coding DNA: TGTGCCAGCAGAAAAAGCGGTCCAGATACGCAGTATTTT.